This entry lists 12 T cell receptor beta chains sequenced from one sample in a study of CD8 T cells in ankylosing spondylitis. TCRdb processed the 5' RACE reads anew with MiXCR; each CDR3 protein has one entry. Of 25,000 to 35,000 distinct CDR3 sequences listed, 12% to 15% are singletons. Sequenced input: blood. These receptors came from a male donor with ankylosing spondylitis or in good health (not recorded which).

The J gene is TRBJ2-1, the V gene TRBV12-3 or TRBV12-4; D perhaps matches TRBD2 (6 bases). Between the trimmed V and J ends, which lost 2 bases and 7 bases, there was a span of 15 bases. The CDR3 is 15 residues long. Written as DNA, the CDR3 is TGTGCCAGCAGTTTACTGGGACTCCTGGGTAATGAGCAGTTCTTC. It codes for CASSLLGLLGNEQFF.

This clonotype was counted only a few times. This chain joins TRBV6-2 or TRBV6-3 and TRBJ2-2, with D perhaps matching TRBD1 (6 bases). V dropped 6 bases and J dropped 4 bases, with 12 bases sitting between them. Germline V lookup: CDR1 MNHEY, CDR2 SVGEGT. The CDR3 loop spans 14 amino acids. CDR3 in amino acids: CASRRTDLTGELFF. The CDR3 DNA is TGTGCCAGCAGACGGACAGATCTCACCGGGGAGCTGTTTTTT.

A few counts support this clonotype. The CDR3 is CASSLSGDFYGYTF. Written as DNA, the CDR3 is TGTGCCAGCAGTCTCTCCGGGGACTTCTATGGCTACACCTTC. This rearrangement joins TRBV12-3 or TRBV12-4 to TRBJ1-2, with D tentatively TRBD1 (5 bases). V lost 5 bases to trimming and J lost 4 bases, with 14 bases between them. The CDR3 length is 14 residues.

The rearrangement uses TRBV7-2 and TRBJ2-2; 7 bases agree with TRBD2. V lost 6 bases to trimming and J lost 2 bases; unmatched junction nucleotides: 3. Germline values: CDR1 SGHTA, CDR2 FQGNSA. The CDR3 covers 14 residues. The DNA of the CDR3 is TGTGCCAGCAGAGAGGGACTAAACACCGGGGAGCTGTTTTTT. The encoded protein is CASREGLNTGELFF.

This clonotype was seen a single time. This chain uses TRBV7-2 with TRBJ1-4; the D gene is possibly TRBD1 (5 bases). Looked up from germline, CDR1 is SGHTA and CDR2 is FQGNSA. This CDR3 contains 15 residues. With 4 bases removed from V and 6 bases from J, the gap between germline ends came to 15 bases. CDR3: CASSSQRMGDEKLFF. DNA of the CDR3: TGTGCCAGCAGCTCCCAACGGATGGGGGATGAAAAACTGTTTTTT.

This clonotype occurred a few times. This rearrangement joins TRBV9 to TRBJ2-1; 8 bases are shared with TRBD2. This CDR3 has 15 residues. Germline assignment: CDR1 SGDLS and CDR2 YYNGEE. V shed 3 bases and J 9 bases; nucleotides not matched to a gene: 11. CDR3 nucleotides: TGTGCCAGCAGCGGTAGCGGGAATTGGGGAGGTGAGCAGTTCTTC. It translates to CASSGSGNWGGEQFF.

The J gene is TRBJ2-3, the V gene TRBV29-1; the D is unclear. Looked up from germline, CDR1 is SQVTM and CDR2 is ANQGSEA. This CDR3 has 11 amino acids. The V and J ends lost 7 bases and 5 bases respectively, with 10 bases between them. CDR3 DNA: TGCAGCGCAGGCCTTCAAGATACGCAGTATTTT. This encodes CSAGLQDTQYF.

V usage is TRBV20-1 and J usage is TRBJ2-5; the match to TRBD2 covers 8 bases. The CDR3 is made up of 14 amino acids. Germline CDR1 reads DFQATT; CDR2 reads SNEGSKA (reference sequence). Unmatched junction bases numbered 5, after V lost 3 bases and J lost 2 bases. DNA of the CDR3: TGCAGTGCTAGCCCCGCGGGGGGACAAGAGACCCAGTACTTC. Its translation is CSASPAGGQETQYF.

This clonotype was counted only a few times. The V gene is TRBV2, the J gene TRBJ2-2; D gene uncertain. The CDR3 sequence is 14 residues long. Germline V gene sequence: CDR1 SNHLY, CDR2 FYNNEI. V lost 1 base and J lost 4, with 7 bases in between. The CDR3 sequence: CASSEGPRTGELFF. The CDR3 DNA is TGTGCCAGCAGTGAAGGGCCCCGCACCGGGGAGCTGTTTTTT.

The table lists this clonotype with a few counts. V is TRBV29-1 and J is TRBJ2-7; 7 bases map to TRBD1. V dropped 6 bases and J dropped 5; count of bases not matched to a gene: 1. The CDR3 has 10 amino acids. Per germline, CDR1 SQVTM and CDR2 ANQGSEA. Here the CDR3 reads CSVQGNEQYF. For the CDR3, the DNA is TGCAGCGTACAGGGGAACGAGCAGTACTTC.

The chain is built from TRBV20-1 and TRBJ2-2, with D uncertain. Germline lookup yields CDR1 DFQATT and CDR2 SNEGSKA (reference sequence). The V and J ends lost 1 base and 0 bases respectively, with 6 bases between them. There are 14 residues in the CDR3. The CDR3 loop is CSARGRSNTGELFF. Here the CDR3 DNA reads TGCAGTGCTAGAGGGCGGTCGAACACCGGGGAGCTGTTTTTT.

This clonotype came up a few times. This rearrangement joins TRBV9 to TRBJ1-4, with D unclear. The germline CDR1 and CDR2 sequences are SGDLS and YYNGEE. The CDR3 consists of 14 residues. Between the trimmed V and J ends, which lost 0 bases and 7 bases, there was a span of 10 bases. Here the CDR3 reads CASSVGPTSEKLFF. The CDR3 nucleotides read TGTGCCAGCAGCGTAGGCCCAACGAGTGAAAAACTGTTTTTT. The full variable domain, rest sourced from reference TRBV9 and TRBJ1-4, is DSGVTQTPKHLITATGQRVTLRCSPRSGDLSVYWYQQSLDQGLQFLIQYYNGEERAKGNILERFSAQQFPDLHSELNLSSLELGDSALYFCASSVGPTSEKLFFGSGTQLSVL.